This T cell receptor beta chain stems from a study of T-cell reconstitution after alpha-beta-depleted transplantation in children. Preparation of the TCRbeta library was carried out with unique molecular identifiers. TCRdb reprocessed the PCR reads via MiXCR and lists one record per CDR3 protein. The top ten hold about 0.79% of the sample, which has approximately 650,000 distinct CDR3 sequences, about an eighth seen once. This clonotype was detected many times. Germline and junction disagree at one end, which may indicate a read error. The length of the CDR3 is 13 residues. The rearrangement joins TRBV12-3 or TRBV12-4 to TRBJ2-2; D not certain. The sequence was obtained from a girl aged 2 to 9 with congenital amegakaryocytic thrombocytopenia, due to receive a stem cell transplant. The input for sequencing was PBMCs, taken before TCRalphabeta/CD19-depleted stem cell transplant. The CDR3 DNA reads TGCGCCAGCAGTAGGACGAACACCGGGGAGCTGTTTTTT. Protein sequence: CASSRTNTGELFF.